This T cell receptor beta chain appears in the sequencing data of a study of cytomegalovirus exposure and HLA in healthy donors. From the 120-subject validation cohort, which was separate from the roughly 610-subject first cohort, the donors were drawn. Germline CDR1 reads GTSNPN; CDR2 reads SVGIG (reference sequence). Trimming removed 1 base at V and 5 bases at J, with 11 bases between. The CDR3 covers 13 residues. Clones were sequenced by immunoSEQ multiplex PCR, and TCRdb holds only the in-frame ones, with some missing. The sample includes about 78,000 clones, almost 97% of them seen just once. A note on this clone: Its antigen is unidentified.

Study-wide results and caveats: Confirmation was obtained in vitro that three CMV-associated chains are specific for CMV antigens. It was approximately 150 TCR beta chains that were listed as cytomegalovirus-associated.

The receptor comes from a man aged 18 to 29 in good health and CMV-seropositive. Source material: PBMCs. The rearrangement uses TRBV30 and TRBJ2-5; no definite D call. Written as DNA, the CDR3 is TGTGCCTGGAGTGGGGCACCCGATGAGACCCAGTACTTC. Amino acids: CAWSGAPDETQYF.